Reported below is one T cell receptor beta chain. CDR1 is DFQATT and CDR2 is SNEGSKA in the germline V gene (reference sequence). Between the trimmed V and J ends, which lost 4 bases and 0 bases, there was a span of 16 bases. The CDR3 has 15 amino acids. The data were obtained in a study of T cell repertoires in cytomegalovirus infection. A single record per CDR3 protein comes from TCRdb applying MiXCR to the reads. The profile shows roughly 200,000 distinct CDR3 sequences, roughly 15% of them singletons. Source material: CD8+ T cells from PBMCs. This receptor was obtained from a human donor in good health (CMV status not recorded). Some clones in this sample may be carry-over from other donors' samples. The gene calls are TRBV20-1 and TRBJ2-7; a weak D match, TRBD1 (6 bases). CDR3 protein: CSANQPGHLSYEQYF. The CDR3 DNA sequence: TGCAGTGCTAACCAACCGGGACACCTCTCCTACGAGCAGTACTTC.